Described below is a single T cell receptor (beta chain) sequence and its context. Its antigen is still unknown. No much larger clone is present one base from it, and per-base qualities are unavailable. Genomic DNA was isolated from the sorted cells so that the TCRbeta CDR3 region could be sequenced. TCRbeta CDR3 regions were sequenced using the immunoSEQ Assay. TCRdb took over this immuneACCESS table, retaining in-frame rearrangements with V and J assigned. Such tables are incomplete; in checked studies, under half of the missing clones stem from an unresolved V gene, and the remainder is unexplained. The sample table holds about 32,000 clones, of which 84% were seen once. About a fifth of the sample is in the top ten clones. This sample is drawn from a study of OX40 agonist ivuxolimab in advanced cancers. Notes on the research overall: Ivuxolimab was a fully human IgG2 agonistic monoclonal antibody targeting the costimulatory receptor OX40 (CD134). Intravenous ivuxolimab was administered to patients every 2 weeks at six dose levels: 0.01, 0.1, 0.3, 1.5, 3 and 10 mg/kg. Of the roughly 54 patients in dose escalation, about 19 had hepatocellular carcinoma, some 15 had melanoma, 9 had renal cell carcinoma and 9 had head and neck cancer. A male proportion of 75% to 85% and a mean age of roughly 58 years, ranging from roughly 20 to 80, were recorded for the dose-escalation cohort. Prior anti-PD-1, anti-PD-L1 or anti-CTLA-4 therapy was permitted, and checkpoint inhibitors had been received by under 50% of dose-escalation patients. Partial responses were achieved by three dose-escalation patients, of whom one had hepatocellular carcinoma and two had cutaneous melanoma. Peripheral TCRbeta sequencing was intended to test whether TCR sequence diversity was altered and clonal T-cell expansion was caused by ivuxolimab. The monotherapy dose-escalation portion (N of about 50 patients) of the phase I ivuxolimab trial is reported in the paper. Beyond this particular receptor, the publication reports: In the 0.1-3.0 mg/kg groups, partial responders had among the lowest normalized peripheral clonal expansion, particularly in CD8+ T cells. Antigen specificity was not determined for the clonally expanded peripheral T cells. At doses from 0.1 to 3.0 mg/kg, clonal expansion was seen in both CD4+ and CD8+ blood T cells between baseline and week 6. Low levels of normalized T-cell clonal expansion were also seen in some nonresponding patients. After ivuxolimab, CD8+ T cells had more expanded clones than CD4+ T cells on average.

The CDR3 runs 14 amino acids, cysteine and phenylalanine included. The read is trimmed to its CDR3 DNA, 42 bases read in frame from base 1. Trimming at the junction amounts to 1 base on V and 2 bases on J, and the germline ends lie 9 bases apart. CDR1 and CDR2, per the germline V gene, are MNHNS and SASEGT. Patients with a history of autoimmune disease or receiving systemic immunosuppression were excluded from the trial. Peripheral blood for TCR sequencing was drawn from every dose cohort at baseline, at cycle 4 day 1 and at cycle 7 day 1. The samples were taken from a phase I, first-in-human, multicenter, open-label dose-escalation trial of ivuxolimab. Adults with locally advanced or metastatic melanoma, renal cell, hepatocellular, or head and neck squamous cell carcinoma were enrolled in the trial. Before TCR sequencing, CD4+ T cells and CD8+ T cells from peripheral blood were sorted into separate populations.

Source: CD4+ or CD8+ T cells sorted from blood, taken in a trial of the OX40 agonist ivuxolimab. This clonotype was obtained from an adult with an advanced solid tumor such as melanoma, head and neck, liver or kidney cancer. Rearrangement joined TRBV6-1 to TRBJ2-7; a tentative D call is TRBD2 (6 bases match). The nucleotide sequence is TGTGCCAGCAGTGAAGGGCTAGCGACCTACGAGCAGTACTTC. The resulting protein is CASSEGLATYEQYF.